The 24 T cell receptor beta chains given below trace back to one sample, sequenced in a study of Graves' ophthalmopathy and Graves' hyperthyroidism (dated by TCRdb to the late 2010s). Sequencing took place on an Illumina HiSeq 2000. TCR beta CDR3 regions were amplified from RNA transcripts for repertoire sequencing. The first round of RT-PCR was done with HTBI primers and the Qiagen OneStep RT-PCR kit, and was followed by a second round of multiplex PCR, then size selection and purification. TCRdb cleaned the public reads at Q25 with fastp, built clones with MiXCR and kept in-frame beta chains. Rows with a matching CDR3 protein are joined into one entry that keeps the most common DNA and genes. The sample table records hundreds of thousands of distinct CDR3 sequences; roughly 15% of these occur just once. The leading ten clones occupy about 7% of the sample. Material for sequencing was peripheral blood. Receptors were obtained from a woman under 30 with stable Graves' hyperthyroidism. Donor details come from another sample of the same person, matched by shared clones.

This chain's CDR3 is CASSRTGLSEQYF. The CDR3 DNA sequence: TGTGCCAGCAGTCGGACAGGGTTAAGCGAGCAGTACTTC. The chain uses TRBV6-1 and TRBJ2-7; 8 bases agree with TRBD1. Losses at the gene ends were 5 bases for V and 6 bases for J; bases not matched to a gene: 6. Germline V gene data show CDR1 as MNHNS and CDR2 as SASEGT. The CDR3 extends over 13 amino acids.

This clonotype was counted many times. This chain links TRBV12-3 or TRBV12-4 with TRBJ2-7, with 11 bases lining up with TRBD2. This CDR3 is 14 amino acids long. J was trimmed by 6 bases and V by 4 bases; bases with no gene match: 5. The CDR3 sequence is CASSYSGGGREQYF. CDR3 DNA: TGTGCCAGCAGTTATAGCGGGGGGGGTCGCGAGCAGTACTTC.

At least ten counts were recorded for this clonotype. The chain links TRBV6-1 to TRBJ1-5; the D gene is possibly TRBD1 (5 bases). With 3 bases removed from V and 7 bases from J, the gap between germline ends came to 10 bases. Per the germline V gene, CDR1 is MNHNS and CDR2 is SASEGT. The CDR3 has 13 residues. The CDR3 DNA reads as TGTGCCAGCAGTGACAGGGAAGGGCAGCCCCAGCATTTT. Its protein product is CASSDREGQPQHF.

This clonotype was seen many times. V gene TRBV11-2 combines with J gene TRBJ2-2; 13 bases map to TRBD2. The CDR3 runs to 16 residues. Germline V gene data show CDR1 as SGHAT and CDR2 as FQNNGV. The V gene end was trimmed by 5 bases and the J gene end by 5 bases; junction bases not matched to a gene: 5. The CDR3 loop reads CASSPTSGGRTGELFF. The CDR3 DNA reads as TGTGCCAGCAGCCCGACTAGCGGGGGGAGGACCGGGGAGCTGTTTTTT.

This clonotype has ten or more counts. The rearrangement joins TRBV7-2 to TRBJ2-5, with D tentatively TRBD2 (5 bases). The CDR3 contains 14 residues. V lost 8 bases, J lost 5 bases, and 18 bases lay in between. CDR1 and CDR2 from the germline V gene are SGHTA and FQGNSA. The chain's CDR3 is CASLREIGQETQYF. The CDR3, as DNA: TGTGCCAGCCTGAGGGAGATTGGGCAGGAGACCCAGTACTTC.

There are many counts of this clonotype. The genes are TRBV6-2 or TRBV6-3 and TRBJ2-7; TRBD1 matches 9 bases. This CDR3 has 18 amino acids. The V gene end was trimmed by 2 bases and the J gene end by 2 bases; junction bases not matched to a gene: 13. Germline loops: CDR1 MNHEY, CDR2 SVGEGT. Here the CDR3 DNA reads TGTGCCAGCAGTTACAAAATTCCCACGGGACAGGGAACCTACGAGCAGTACTTC. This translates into CASSYKIPTGQGTYEQYF.

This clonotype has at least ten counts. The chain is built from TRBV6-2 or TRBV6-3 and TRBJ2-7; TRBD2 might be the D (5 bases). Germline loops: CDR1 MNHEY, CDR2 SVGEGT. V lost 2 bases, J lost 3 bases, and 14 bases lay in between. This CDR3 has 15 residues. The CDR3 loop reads CASSYRGIYVYEQYF. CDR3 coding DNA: TGTGCCAGCAGTTACCGGGGAATCTACGTCTACGAGCAGTACTTC.

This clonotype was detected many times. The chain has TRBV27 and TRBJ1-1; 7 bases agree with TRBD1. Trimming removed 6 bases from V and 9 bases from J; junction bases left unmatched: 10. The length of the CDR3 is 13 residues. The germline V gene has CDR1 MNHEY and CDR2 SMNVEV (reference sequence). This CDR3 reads CASSPDRAYQAFF. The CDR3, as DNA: TGTGCCAGCAGCCCCGACAGGGCCTACCAAGCTTTCTTT.

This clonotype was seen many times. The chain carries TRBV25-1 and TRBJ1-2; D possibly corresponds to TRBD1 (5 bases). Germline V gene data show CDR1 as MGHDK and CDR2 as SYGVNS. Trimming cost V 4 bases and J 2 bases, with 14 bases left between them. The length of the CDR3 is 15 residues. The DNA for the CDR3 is TGTGCCAGCAGTGGTTACGGGGGGTCCAACTATGGCTACACCTTC. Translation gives CASSGYGGSNYGYTF.

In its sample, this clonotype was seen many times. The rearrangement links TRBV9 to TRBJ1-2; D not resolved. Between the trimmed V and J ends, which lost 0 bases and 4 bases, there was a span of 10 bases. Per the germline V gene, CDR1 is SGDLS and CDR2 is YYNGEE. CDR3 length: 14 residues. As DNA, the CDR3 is TGTGCCAGCAGCGTAGGAGAGGCGACCTATGGCTACACCTTC. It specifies CASSVGEATYGYTF.

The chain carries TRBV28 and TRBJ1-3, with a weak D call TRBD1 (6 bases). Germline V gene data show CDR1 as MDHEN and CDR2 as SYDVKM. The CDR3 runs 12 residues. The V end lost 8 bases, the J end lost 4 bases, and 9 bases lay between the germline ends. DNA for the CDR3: TGTGCCAGCTGGGACACCGGAAACACCATATATTTT. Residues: CASWDTGNTIYF.

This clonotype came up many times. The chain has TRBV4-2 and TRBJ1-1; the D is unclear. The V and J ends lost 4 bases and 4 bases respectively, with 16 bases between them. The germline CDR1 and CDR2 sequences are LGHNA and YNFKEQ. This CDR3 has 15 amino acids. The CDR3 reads CASSPKPGLSTEAFF. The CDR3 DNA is TGTGCCAGCAGCCCCAAGCCCGGGTTAAGCACTGAAGCTTTCTTT.

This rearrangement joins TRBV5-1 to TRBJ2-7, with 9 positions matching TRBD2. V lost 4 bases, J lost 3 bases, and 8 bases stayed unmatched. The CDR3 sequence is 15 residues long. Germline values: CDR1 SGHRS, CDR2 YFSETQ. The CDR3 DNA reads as TGCGCCAGCAGCCAGTCTAGCGGGGATCACTACGAGCAGTACTTC. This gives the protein CASSQSSGDHYEQYF.

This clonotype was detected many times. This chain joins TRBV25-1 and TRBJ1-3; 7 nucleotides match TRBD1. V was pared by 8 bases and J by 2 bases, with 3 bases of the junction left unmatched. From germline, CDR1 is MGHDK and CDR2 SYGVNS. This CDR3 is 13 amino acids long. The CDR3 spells CASLQGPGNTIYF. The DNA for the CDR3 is TGTGCCAGCCTACAGGGGCCTGGAAACACCATATATTTT.

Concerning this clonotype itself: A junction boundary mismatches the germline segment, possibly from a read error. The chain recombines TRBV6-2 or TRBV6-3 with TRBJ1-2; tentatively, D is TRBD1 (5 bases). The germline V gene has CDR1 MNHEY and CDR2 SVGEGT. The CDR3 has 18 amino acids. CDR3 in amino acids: CASSYAGDAKAVDYGYSF. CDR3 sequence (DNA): TGTGCTAGCAGTTACGCTGGGGACGCTAAGGCCGTGGACTATGGCTACAGCTTC.

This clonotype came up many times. CDR3 protein: CSARVWQAANYGYTF. The CDR3, as DNA: TGCAGTGCTAGAGTTTGGCAGGCGGCTAACTATGGCTACACCTTC. This chain uses TRBV20-1 with TRBJ1-2; no clear D gene. Trimming left V 1 base short and J 0 bases short, with 12 bases between. This CDR3 has 15 amino acids. Germline V lookup: CDR1 DFQATT, CDR2 SNEGSKA (reference sequence).

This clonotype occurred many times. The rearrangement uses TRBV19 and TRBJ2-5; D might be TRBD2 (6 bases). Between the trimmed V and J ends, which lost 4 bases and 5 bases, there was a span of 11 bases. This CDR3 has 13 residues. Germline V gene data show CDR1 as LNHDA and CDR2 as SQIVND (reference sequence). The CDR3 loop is CASSSGVPETQYF. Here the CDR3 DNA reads TGTGCCAGTAGTAGCGGGGTTCCGGAGACCCAGTACTTC.

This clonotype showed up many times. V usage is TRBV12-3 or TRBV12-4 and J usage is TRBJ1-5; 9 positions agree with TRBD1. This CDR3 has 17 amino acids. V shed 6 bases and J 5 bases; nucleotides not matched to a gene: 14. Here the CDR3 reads CASSTGARQGGYQPQHF. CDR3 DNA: TGTGCCAGCAGCACCGGGGCTAGACAGGGGGGATATCAGCCCCAGCATTTT.

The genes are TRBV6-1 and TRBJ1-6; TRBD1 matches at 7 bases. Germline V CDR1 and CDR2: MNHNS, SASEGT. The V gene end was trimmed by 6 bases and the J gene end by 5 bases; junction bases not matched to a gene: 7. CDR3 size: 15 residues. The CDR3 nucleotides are TGTGCCAGCAGCCGCGGGACAGCTAATAATTCACCCCTCCACTTT. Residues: CASSRGTANNSPLHF.

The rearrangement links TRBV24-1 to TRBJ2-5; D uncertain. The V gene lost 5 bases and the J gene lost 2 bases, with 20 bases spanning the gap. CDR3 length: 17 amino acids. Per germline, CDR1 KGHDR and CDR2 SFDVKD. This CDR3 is CATSGTFSWMGQETQYF. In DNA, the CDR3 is TGTGCCACCAGTGGGACCTTCAGCTGGATGGGTCAAGAGACCCAGTACTTC.

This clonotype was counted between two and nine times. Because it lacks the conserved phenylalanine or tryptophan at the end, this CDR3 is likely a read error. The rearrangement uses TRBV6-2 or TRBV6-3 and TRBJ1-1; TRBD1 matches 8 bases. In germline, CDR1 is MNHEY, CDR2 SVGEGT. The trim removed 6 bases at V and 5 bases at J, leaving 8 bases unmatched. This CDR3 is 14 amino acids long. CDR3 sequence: CASSLGQGFTEAFS. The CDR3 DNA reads TGTGCCAGCAGCCTCGGACAGGGATTTACTGAAGCTTTCTCT.

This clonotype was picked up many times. CDR3 loop: CATSRDFGQDQPQHF. DNA for the CDR3: TGTGCCACCAGCAGAGATTTCGGACAGGATCAGCCCCAGCATTTT. This sequence joins TRBV15 and TRBJ1-5; 7 bases match TRBD1. CDR3 size: 15 residues. Trimming cost V 0 bases and J 5 bases; bases outside gene matches: 4. Germline values: CDR1 LNHNV, CDR2 YYDKDF (reference sequence).

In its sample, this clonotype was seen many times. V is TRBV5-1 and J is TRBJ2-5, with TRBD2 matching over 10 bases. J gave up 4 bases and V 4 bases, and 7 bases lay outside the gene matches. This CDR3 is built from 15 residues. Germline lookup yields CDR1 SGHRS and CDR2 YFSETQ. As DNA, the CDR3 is TGCGCCAGCAGCCCTGGACTAGCGGTTGCAGAGACCCAGTACTTC. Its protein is CASSPGLAVAETQYF.

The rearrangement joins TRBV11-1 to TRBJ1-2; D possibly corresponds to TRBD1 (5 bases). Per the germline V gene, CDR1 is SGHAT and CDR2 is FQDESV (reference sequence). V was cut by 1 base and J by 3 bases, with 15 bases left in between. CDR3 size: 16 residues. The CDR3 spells CASSLDADRGYYGYTF. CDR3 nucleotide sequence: TGTGCCAGCAGCTTAGATGCCGACAGAGGTTACTATGGCTACACCTTC.